This T cell receptor beta chain was sequenced for a study of blood T cell repertoires in COVID-19. About the study: Sites across the United States, Italy and Spain contributed samples from acute and convalescent COVID-19. Nucleic acid was either cDNA or gDNA, and it came from T cells, B-cell-depleted T cells, or PBMCs.

This clone turned up a few times. The protocol was immunoSEQ multiplex PCR, while the TCRdb copy is restricted to in-frame clones and leaves out a portion. The profile shows hundreds of thousands of clones, 75% to 85% of them singletons. The age range of participants was about 18 to 90 years, with residence in more than 20 US areas. Each participant's cohort was designated according to participant-reported clinical history. The germline V and J ends were trimmed by 10 bases and 0 bases, with 13 bases remaining between them. CDR3 length: 13 amino acids. Germline assignment: CDR1 MDHEN and CDR2 SYDVKM. Sequencing used PBMCs or T cells enriched from blood (not recorded which). The receptor's source is a man aged 30 to 39 with acute COVID-19. The V and J genes are TRBV28 and TRBJ2-7; tentative D call: TRBD1 (6 bases). The CDR3 region has the DNA TGTGCCACCCAACAGGGAGACTCCTACGAGCAGTACTTC. Protein product: CATQQGDSYEQYF.